These 27 T cell receptor beta chains originate from one sample sequenced in a study of chemoradiotherapy in HPV16-positive cancers. Generated by immunoSEQ multiplex PCR, the TCRdb table keeps only in-frame clones and is missing some. The sample contains roughly 15,000 clones, 65% to 80% of which appear only once. This specimen was acquired from a patient who underwent chemoradiotherapy. These TCRs come from a human donor with HPV-associated anogenital cancer.

The J gene is TRBJ2-7, the V gene TRBV29-1, with D tentatively TRBD1 (6 bases). The CDR3 contains 12 residues. CDR1 and CDR2 (germline): SQVTM, ANQGSEA. V lost 7 bases to trimming and J lost 3 bases, with 13 bases between them. This chain's CDR3 is CSAGTGSYEQYF. CDR3 DNA sequence: TGCAGCGCCGGAACAGGGAGCTACGAGCAGTACTTC.

In its sample, this clone was seen once. The chain has TRBV4-2 and TRBJ1-2; D is possibly TRBD1 (5 bases). Trimming removed 0 bases from V and 4 bases from J, with 18 bases in between. Germline values: CDR1 LGHNA, CDR2 YNFKEQ. The CDR3 contains 17 residues. CDR3 nucleotides: TGTGCCAGCAGCCAAGAATGGGACGGGACCGGCGGCTATGGCTACACCTTC. It translates to CASSQEWDGTGGYGYTF.

The chain uses TRBV30 and TRBJ2-3, with 9 positions matching TRBD1. The CDR3 extends over 16 amino acids. CDR1 is GTSNPN, CDR2 SVGIG, per germline (reference sequence). J lost 4 bases, V lost 2 bases, and 10 bases had no gene match. The CDR3 nucleotides read TGTGCCTGGAGTCCCTGGACAGGGGAGAGGGCAGATACGCAGTATTTT. Amino acid sequence: CAWSPWTGERADTQYF.

The gene calls are TRBV6-1 and TRBJ1-2; a possible D gene is TRBD1 (5 bases). CDR1 and CDR2 from the germline V gene are MNHNS and SASEGT. The CDR3 totals 15 residues. Trimming removed 3 bases at V and 5 bases at J, with 16 bases between. CDR3 bases: TGTGCCAGCAGTGACGGTCAATCAGGGCCTTATGGCTACACCTTC. Translation gives CASSDGQSGPYGYTF.

This clone was recorded only once. The chain links TRBV6-6 to TRBJ1-6; the match to TRBD1 covers 7 bases. The ends lost 6 bases at V and 7 bases at J; junction bases unmatched: 6. The CDR3 runs to 14 residues. Germline CDR1 and CDR2: MNHNY and SVGAGI (reference sequence). CDR3 nucleotide sequence: TGTGCCAGCAGCCGCGGGACAGCAAATTCACCCCTCCACTTT. This translates into CASSRGTANSPLHF.

A few counts support this clone. CDR3 nucleotides: TGCGCCAGCAGCTCCTCAGGTATCGAGCAGTACTTC. It specifies CASSSSGIEQYF. V gene TRBV5-1 combines with J gene TRBJ2-7, with D unresolved. The CDR3 contains 12 residues. Germline CDR1 and CDR2: SGHRS and YFSETQ. Trimming pared 3 bases from V and 6 bases from J, leaving 10 bases between.

The chain couples TRBV28 to TRBJ1-6; 7 bases line up with TRBD1. The CDR3 is made up of 17 amino acids. Looked up from germline, CDR1 is MDHEN and CDR2 is SYDVKM. Trimming at V came to 6 bases and at J to 7 bases, leaving 15 bases not matched to a gene. The CDR3 sequence: CASRPQGFRLQNSPLHF. CDR3 nucleotide sequence: TGTGCCAGCAGACCACAGGGGTTTCGGTTACAAAATTCACCCCTCCACTTT.

Turning to this clone: Mismatch with germline at one junction end may stem from a read error. The chain employs TRBV7-7 and TRBJ2-7; D is unresolved. There are 14 residues in the CDR3. CDR1 and CDR2 (germline): SSHAT, FNYEAQ (reference sequence). CDR3 loop: CASSLTLLAYEQYF. CDR3 sequence (DNA): TGTGCTAGCAGCTTAACCCTCTTGGCCTACGAGCAGTACTTC.

This clone has a handful of counts. The CDR3, as DNA: TGTGCCAGCAGCGACTCTAGACAGGGGGCATTGTCCTACGAGCAGTACTTC. This sequence encodes CASSDSRQGALSYEQYF. The rearrangement links TRBV27 to TRBJ2-7; 10 bases agree with TRBD1. This CDR3 contains 17 residues. J gave up 1 base and V 6 bases, and 12 bases lay outside the gene matches. CDR1 MNHEY and CDR2 SMNVEV come from the germline V gene (reference sequence).

The chain has TRBV30 and TRBJ1-5; 8 nucleotides match TRBD1. Trimming cost V 2 bases and J 3 bases; bases outside gene matches: 9. The CDR3 runs to 16 residues. Germline V CDR1 and CDR2: GTSNPN, SVGIG (reference sequence). CDR3 bases: TGTGCCTGGAGTCCCCAGATGACAGGGGCCAATCAGCCCCAGCATTTT. Its protein product is CAWSPQMTGANQPQHF.

The CDR3 region has the DNA TGTGCCAGCAGCTTAAGGGGGGTAAGGCTCTACAATGAGCAGTTCTTC. Its protein is CASSLRGVRLYNEQFF. This chain connects TRBV7-6 to TRBJ2-1; D may match TRBD1 or TRBD2 (6 bases each). The CDR3 runs to 16 residues. Germline lookup yields CDR1 SGHVS and CDR2 FNYEAQ. The V end was cut by 2 bases, the J end by 3 bases, with 14 bases between.

The chain employs TRBV6-6 and TRBJ1-1, with 7 bases lining up with TRBD1. The germline V gene encodes CDR1 MNHNY and CDR2 SVGAGI (reference sequence). The CDR3 length is 12 residues. V lost 6 bases and J lost 10; bases outside the gene matches: 8. The CDR3 DNA reads as TGTGCCAGCAGCCCCGGACAGGCTGCAGCTTTCTTT. Translating it yields CASSPGQAAAFF.

This sequence joins TRBV11-2 and TRBJ1-2; the D is unclear. The length of the CDR3 is 11 residues. CDR1 is SGHAT and CDR2 is FQNNGV in the germline V gene. Trimming took 5 bases from V and 8 from J, leaving 9 bases between them. CDR3 residues: CASSPGGGYTF. The CDR3 DNA follows: TGTGCCAGCAGCCCCGGTGGAGGCTACACCTTC.

The chain combines TRBV7-6 with TRBJ2-3, with TRBD2 matching 13 bases. This CDR3 contains 20 residues. Germline assignment: CDR1 SGHVS and CDR2 FNYEAQ. J lost 4 bases, V lost 2 bases, and 15 bases had no gene match. The CDR3 is CASSLSPPPTSGGAPDTQYF. In nucleotides, the CDR3 is TGTGCCAGCAGCTTATCTCCGCCACCTACTAGCGGGGGGGCCCCAGATACGCAGTATTTT.

This rearrangement joins TRBV4-3 to TRBJ2-3; 7 bases map to TRBD2. The germline V gene encodes CDR1 LGHNA and CDR2 YSLEER. The CDR3 consists of 17 residues. V gave up 4 bases and J gave up 1 base; unmatched junction bases: 11. CDR3 sequence: CASSPLIMAGGTDTQYF. The CDR3 bases are TGCGCCAGCAGCCCACTTATAATGGCGGGGGGCACAGATACGCAGTATTTT.

This clone has just one count. V is TRBV7-6 and J is TRBJ2-6, with D perhaps TRBD1 (6 bases). CDR1 and CDR2 from the germline V gene are SGHVS and FNYEAQ. The CDR3 loop spans 16 amino acids. V was shortened by 5 bases and J by 4 bases, with 15 bases between the two germline ends. This CDR3 is CASSPGHTRGANVLTF. The DNA for the CDR3 is TGTGCCAGCAGCCCGGGACACACCAGGGGGGCCAACGTCCTGACTTTC.

The V gene is TRBV28, the J gene TRBJ1-6; D not resolved. Germline CDR1 MDHEN, CDR2 SYDVKM. This CDR3 region has 14 residues. V gave up 2 bases and J gave up 7 bases, with 9 bases separating them. CDR3 loop: CASSLRGNNSPLHF. The CDR3, as DNA: TGTGCCAGCAGTTTAAGAGGGAACAATTCACCCCTCCACTTT.

The chain joins TRBV18 to TRBJ1-3; D gene ambiguous. The V end was cut by 6 bases, the J end by 0 bases, with 15 bases between. The CDR3 contains 16 residues. The germline V gene has CDR1 KGHSH and CDR2 LQKENI. CDR3 loop: CASSQSGMLSGNTIYF. The CDR3 DNA is TGTGCCAGCTCTCAGAGCGGTATGCTCTCTGGAAACACCATATATTTT.

The chain has TRBV5-6 and TRBJ2-7; D gene unclear. Germline-derived CDR1 and CDR2 are SGHDT and YYEEEE. This CDR3 region has 14 residues. V was trimmed by 0 bases and J by 4 bases, leaving 11 bases between them. The CDR3 loop reads CASSLEVMSYEQYF. The CDR3 nucleotides read TGTGCCAGCAGCTTGGAGGTGATGAGTTACGAGCAGTACTTC.

In this sample, this clone turned up a few times. V is TRBV6-6 and J is TRBJ1-5, with D unresolved. V shed 6 bases and J shed 6 bases, with 15 bases lying between them. Germline lookup yields CDR1 MNHNY and CDR2 SVGAGI (reference sequence). The CDR3 totals 14 residues. The CDR3 DNA reads TGTGCCAGCAGCCCGAGGAGGGCAGGTCAGCCCCAGCATTTT. This encodes CASSPRRAGQPQHF.

This chain joins TRBV9 and TRBJ1-1, with D unclear. Germline loops: CDR1 SGDLS, CDR2 YYNGEE. Deletions cut 3 bases from V and 4 bases from J, with 16 bases between. The CDR3 runs 15 residues. CDR3 amino acids: CASSASSRPGTEAFF. The CDR3 DNA is TGTGCCAGCAGCGCCTCTTCCCGTCCGGGCACTGAAGCTTTCTTT.

The chain has TRBV7-2 and TRBJ1-6; the match to TRBD1 covers 7 bases. Trimming at V came to 4 bases and at J to 10 bases, leaving 10 bases not matched to a gene. Germline CDR1 and CDR2: SGHTA and FQGNSA. This CDR3 has 15 residues. CDR3 DNA sequence: TGTGCCAGCAGCTCCCAGGACAGGTTTAAATCACCCCTCCACTTT. Translating gives CASSSQDRFKSPLHF.

V gene TRBV4-3 combines with J gene TRBJ1-3; unclear D gene. The V end was cut by 0 bases, the J end by 2 bases, with 11 bases between. This CDR3 is 16 amino acids long. Germline CDR1 LGHNA, CDR2 YSLEER. The CDR3 bases are TGCGCCAGCAGCCAAGATTCAGGTTCGGCTGGAAACACCATATATTTT. Protein: CASSQDSGSAGNTIYF.

The gene calls are TRBV4-2 and TRBJ2-7; no reliable D call. With 4 bases removed from V and 1 base from J, the gap between germline ends came to 8 bases. Germline CDR1 reads LGHNA; CDR2 reads YNFKEQ. The length of the CDR3 is 13 residues. The CDR3: CASSPATSYEQYF. The CDR3 DNA reads TGTGCCAGCAGCCCTGCAACTTCCTACGAGCAGTACTTC.

The chain uses TRBV19 and TRBJ1-6; 7 bases map to TRBD1. V lost 4 bases to trimming and J lost 9 bases; unmatched junction nucleotides: 9. From germline, CDR1 is LNHDA and CDR2 SQIVND (reference sequence). CDR3 length: 15 residues. The DNA for the CDR3 is TGTGCCAGTAGTAACTCCGGGACAGTTGGTTCACCCCTCCACTTT. Translation gives CASSNSGTVGSPLHF.

This chain connects TRBV7-2 to TRBJ1-2, with TRBD1 identical over 12 bases. CDR3 size: 16 residues. CDR1 is SGHTA, CDR2 FQGNSA, per germline. The junction had 6 bases not matched to a gene; V was cut back by 4 bases and J by 3 bases. The CDR3 is CASSSLGTGGDYGYTF. Written as DNA, the CDR3 is TGTGCCAGCAGCTCACTCGGGACAGGGGGCGACTATGGCTACACCTTC.

V is TRBV6-5 and J is TRBJ2-1; weak D call: TRBD1 (6 bases). The CDR3 is 15 residues long. Germline V gene sequence: CDR1 MNHEY, CDR2 SVGAGI. The V and J ends lost 2 bases and 6 bases respectively, with 14 bases between them. In nucleotides, the CDR3 is TGTGCCAGCAGTTACGACAGGAGAGACGGCAATGAGCAGTTCTTC. It yields the protein CASSYDRRDGNEQFF.